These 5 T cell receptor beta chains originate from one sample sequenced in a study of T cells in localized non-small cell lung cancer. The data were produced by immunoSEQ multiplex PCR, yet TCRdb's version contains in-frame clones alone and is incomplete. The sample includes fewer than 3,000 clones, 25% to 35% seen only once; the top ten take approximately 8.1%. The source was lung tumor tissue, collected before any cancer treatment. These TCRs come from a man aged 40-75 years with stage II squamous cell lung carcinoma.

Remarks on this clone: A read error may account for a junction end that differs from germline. The CDR3 region is CASSLRGTTLLF. In DNA form, the CDR3 reads TGTGCCAGCAGTCTAAGGGGGACTACACTCCTCTTC. The V gene is TRBV6-8, the J gene TRBJ2-1; perhaps TRBD2 as D (7 bases). Looked up from germline, CDR1 is MNHGY and CDR2 is SAAAGT. The CDR3 runs 12 residues.

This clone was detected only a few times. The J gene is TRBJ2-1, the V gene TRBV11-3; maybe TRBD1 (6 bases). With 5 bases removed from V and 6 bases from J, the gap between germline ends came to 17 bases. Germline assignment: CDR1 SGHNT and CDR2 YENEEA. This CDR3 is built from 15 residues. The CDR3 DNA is TGTGCCAGCAGCCCCCAAACAGGGCTCTCCAATGAGCAGTTCTTC. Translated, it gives CASSPQTGLSNEQFF.

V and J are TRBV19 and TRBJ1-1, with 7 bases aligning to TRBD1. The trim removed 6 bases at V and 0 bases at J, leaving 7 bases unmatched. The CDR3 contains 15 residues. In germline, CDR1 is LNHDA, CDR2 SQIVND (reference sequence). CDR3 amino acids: CASRLRTGLNTEAFF. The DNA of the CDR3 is TGTGCCAGTAGACTAAGGACAGGCCTGAACACTGAAGCTTTCTTT.

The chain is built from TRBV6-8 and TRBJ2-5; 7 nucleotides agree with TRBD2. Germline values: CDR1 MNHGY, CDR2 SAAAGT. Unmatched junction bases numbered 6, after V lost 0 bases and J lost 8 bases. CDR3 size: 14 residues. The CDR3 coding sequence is TGTGCCAGCAGTTACTCCGGACTAGTGGGTACCCAGTACTTC. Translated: CASSYSGLVGTQYF.

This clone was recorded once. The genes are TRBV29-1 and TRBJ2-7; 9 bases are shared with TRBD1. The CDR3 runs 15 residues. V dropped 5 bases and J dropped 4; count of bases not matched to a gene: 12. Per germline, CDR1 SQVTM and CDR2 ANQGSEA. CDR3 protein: CSVRQDRGFGYEQYF. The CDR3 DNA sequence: TGCAGCGTTCGTCAGGACAGGGGATTTGGATACGAGCAGTACTTC.